This TCR beta chain was sequenced for a study of T cells and Merkel cell carcinoma outcomes. Findings and limits, study-wide: In Merkel cell carcinoma, repertoire and T-cell density reportedly predicted outcomes.

With respect to this clone: What it recognizes is unknown.

Clones were sequenced by immunoSEQ multiplex PCR, and TCRdb holds only the in-frame ones, with some missing. The sample records 15,000 to 19,000 clones, 75% to 90% being singletons. The clonotype was recovered from a human donor with Merkel cell carcinoma. The specimen sequenced was tumor tissue from Merkel cell carcinoma.

CDR3 residues: CAWKRQFYEQYF. The DNA of the CDR3 is TGTGCCTGGAAACGACAGTTTTACGAGCAGTACTTC. The V gene is TRBV30, the J gene TRBJ2-7, with D possibly being TRBD1 (5 bases). Per germline, CDR1 GTSNPN and CDR2 SVGIG (reference sequence). The CDR3 runs to 12 residues. V was cut by 4 bases and J by 4 bases, with 11 bases left in between.